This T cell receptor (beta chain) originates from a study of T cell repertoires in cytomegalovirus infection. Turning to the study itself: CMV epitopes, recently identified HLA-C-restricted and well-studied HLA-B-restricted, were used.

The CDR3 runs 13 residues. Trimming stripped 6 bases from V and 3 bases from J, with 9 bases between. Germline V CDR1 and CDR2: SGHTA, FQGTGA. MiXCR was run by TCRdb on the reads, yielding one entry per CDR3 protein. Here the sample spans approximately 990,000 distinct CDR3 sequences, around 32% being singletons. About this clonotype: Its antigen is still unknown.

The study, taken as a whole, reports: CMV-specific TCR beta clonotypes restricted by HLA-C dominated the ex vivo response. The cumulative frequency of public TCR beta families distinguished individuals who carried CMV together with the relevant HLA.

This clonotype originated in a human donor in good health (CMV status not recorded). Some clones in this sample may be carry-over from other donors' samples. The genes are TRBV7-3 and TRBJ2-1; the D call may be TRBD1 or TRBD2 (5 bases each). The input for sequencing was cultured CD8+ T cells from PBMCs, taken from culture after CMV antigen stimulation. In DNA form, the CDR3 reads TGTGCCAGCAGGGGGGACGGCTACAATGAGCAGTTCTTC. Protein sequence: CASRGDGYNEQFF.